This T cell receptor beta chain was sequenced in a study of T cell responses to AZD1222 COVID-19 vaccine. Study-wide points: White British ancestry dominated among donors, who included more females, and clonal diversity was possibly underestimated. CD4 TCRs linked to vaccination spanned spike, dominating at 160-218 and 743-854.

Clones were read by immunoSEQ multiplex PCR, and TCRdb kept only the in-frame ones, dropping some. This sample yields roughly 180,000 clones, of which 90% to 95% are seen a single time; approximately 1.7% belongs to the top ten. The CDR3 length is 14 residues. The V gene lost 4 bases and the J gene lost 9 bases, with 17 bases spanning the gap. Germline loops: CDR1 MNHEY, CDR2 SVGAGI. Researchers grouped second doses given at about 4 or about 12 weeks into one pool. Comment on this clone: Its antigen remains unknown.

Sequencing used peripheral blood, obtained 28 days after the second AZD1222 dose. This TCR was sampled from an adult who received the AZD1222 COVID-19 vaccine. V usage is TRBV6-5 and J usage is TRBJ2-3, with a tentative D call TRBD2 (5 bases). The CDR3 region is CASSSSLSGITQYF. CDR3 coding DNA: TGTGCCAGCAGTTCTTCACTTTCCGGGATCACGCAGTATTTT.